This T cell receptor (beta chain) was sequenced for a study of patients and donors after allogeneic stem cell transplantation. TCRdb itself ran the RT-PCR reads through MiXCR, one entry per CDR3 protein. The sample carries about a million distinct CDR3 sequences, more than 15% recorded once. There are 15 residues in the CDR3. The V and J ends lost 1 base and 7 bases, in that order; junction bases with no gene match: 8. This clonotype was observed at least ten times. This rearrangement joins TRBV12-3 or TRBV12-4 to TRBJ2-3; 7 nucleotides line up with TRBD1. The sequencing sample was made of blood, either unsorted or a sorted T cell fraction (not recorded which). The sequence was obtained from a human donor who was either an allogeneic HSCT recipient or a stem cell or donor lymphocyte infusion donor (not recorded which). It is not recorded whose cells these are; they may come from a transplant donor. This CDR3 is CASSLGGGVLHTQYF. In DNA form, the CDR3 reads TGTGCCAGCAGTTTAGGAGGGGGCGTCCTTCATACGCAGTATTTT.